Listed below are T cell receptor beta chains from one sample, sequenced in a study of blood T cell repertoires in COVID-19. Assay used: immunoSEQ multiplex PCR; TCRdb lists only in-frame clones, some missing. Here the sample spans around 170,000 clones, approximately 86% being singletons. The sequenced material came from peripheral blood. The receptors were sampled from a man aged 55 to 69 with COVID-19, enrolled during active disease. Each CDR3 is given with its conserved first and last residue. A D gene is named only where the DNA matches it firmly. Size is omitted from some rows. Given values are once, few, many or a class for expanded clones.

d_gene	j_gene	abundance	v_gene	CDR3aa	CDR3nt
TRBD1	TRBJ2-4	-	TRBV6-2/TRBV6-3	CASSDRGQAKNIQYF	TGTGCCAGCAGTGACAGGGGGCAAGCCAAAAACATTCAGTACTTC
-	TRBJ2-7	-	TRBV7-2	CASSLSSGESSYEQYF	TGTGCCAGCAGCTTATCGTCGGGGGAAAGCTCCTACGAGCAGTACTTC
TRBD1	TRBJ2-7	-	TRBV11-2	CASRPTGVNYEQYF	TGTGCCAGCAGGCCTACAGGGGTGAACTACGAGCAGTACTTC
TRBD1	TRBJ1-1	-	TRBV7-3	CASSPQGRATEAFF	TGTGCCAGCAGCCCACAGGGGCGGGCGACTGAAGCTTTCTTT
-	TRBJ2-7	-	TRBV6-2/TRBV6-3	CASSYVGAGRYEQYF	TGTGCCAGCAGTTACGTTGGGGCTGGTCGCTACGAGCAGTACTTC
-	TRBJ2-5	once	TRBV6-2/TRBV6-3	CASSYISVRETQYF	TGTGCCAGCAGTTACATTTCGGTTCGAGAGACCCAGTACTTC
TRBD2	TRBJ2-1	-	TRBV4-3	CASSLTSGGASEQFF	TGCGCCAGCAGCCTGACTAGCGGGGGGGCCAGTGAGCAGTTCTTC
-	TRBJ1-1	once	TRBV18	CASSPQTLNTEAFF	TGTGCCAGCTCTCCCCAGACTTTGAACACTGAAGCTTTCTTT
TRBD1	TRBJ1-1	-	TRBV28	CASSFTGETEAFF	TGTGCCAGCAGTTTTACAGGGGAGACTGAAGCTTTCTTT
-	TRBJ2-7	-	TRBV7-9	CASSLSFLVDSVSYEQYF	TGTGCCAGCAGCTTATCCTTTCTCGTGGACAGCGTCTCCTACGAGCAGTACTTC
TRBD1	TRBJ1-2	-	TRBV24-1	CATSDAEGGSYGYTF	TGTGCCACCAGTGATGCTGAAGGGGGCTCCTATGGCTACACCTTC
-	TRBJ1-5	-	TRBV6-6	CASSSDTFYSNQPQHF	TGTGCCAGCAGTTCGGACACCTTCTATAGCAATCAGCCCCAGCATTTT